Below are 3 T cell receptor beta chains sequenced from a single sample in a study of cytomegalovirus exposure and HLA in healthy donors. The PCR made use of 60 Vbeta and 13 Jbeta primers. Some clones are missing from TCRdb's copy, which holds only in-frame ones; the method was immunoSEQ multiplex PCR. The sample records fewer than 150,000 clones, roughly 77% being singletons. Material for sequencing was PBMCs. Every receptor here comes from a man aged 25 to 40 in good health.

This clone was counted between two and nine times. The chain couples TRBV28 to TRBJ2-7; the match to TRBD2 covers 7 bases. V dropped 5 bases and J dropped 4; count of bases not matched to a gene: 5. CDR3 length: 13 residues. Germline V CDR1 and CDR2: MDHEN, SYDVKM. The CDR3 DNA reads TGTGCCAGCAGTGGTTGGGGGGGATACGAGCAGTACTTC. Its protein is CASSGWGGYEQYF.

Note on this clone: The same CDR3 can be traced to other DNA sequences in this sample. The chain couples TRBV7-9 to TRBJ2-7, with 7 bases matching TRBD1. Trimming cost V 5 bases and J 3 bases; bases outside gene matches: 7. Germline-derived CDR1 and CDR2 are SEHNR and FQNEAQ (reference sequence). CDR3 length: 14 amino acids. The CDR3 reads CASSPGTARYEQYF. Here the CDR3 DNA reads TGTGCCAGCAGCCCGGGGACAGCGCGCTACGAGCAGTACTTC.

The chain couples TRBV7-2 to TRBJ2-6, with D possibly TRBD2 on 5 matching bases. Germline lookup yields CDR1 SGHTA and CDR2 FQGNSA. The CDR3 extends over 16 amino acids. Trimming left V 5 bases short and J 0 bases short, with 11 bases between. The CDR3 nucleotides read TGTGCCAGCAGCCGAACACGGGACTCTGGGGCCAACGTCCTGACTTTC. It specifies CASSRTRDSGANVLTF.